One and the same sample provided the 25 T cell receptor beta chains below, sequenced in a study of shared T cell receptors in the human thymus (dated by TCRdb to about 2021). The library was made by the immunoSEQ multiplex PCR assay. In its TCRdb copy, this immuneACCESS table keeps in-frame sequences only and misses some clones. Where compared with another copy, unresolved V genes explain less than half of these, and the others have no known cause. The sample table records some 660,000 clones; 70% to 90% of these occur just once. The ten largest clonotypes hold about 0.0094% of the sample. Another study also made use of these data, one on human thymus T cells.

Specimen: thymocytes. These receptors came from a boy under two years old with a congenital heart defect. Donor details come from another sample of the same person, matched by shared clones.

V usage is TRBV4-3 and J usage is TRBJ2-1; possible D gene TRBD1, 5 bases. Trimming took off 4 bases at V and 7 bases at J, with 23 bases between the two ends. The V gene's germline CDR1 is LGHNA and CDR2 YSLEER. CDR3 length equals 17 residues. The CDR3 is CASSPLILGQGWNEQFF. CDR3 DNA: TGCGCCAGCAGCCCCCTAATTTTGGGTCAGGGTTGGAATGAGCAGTTCTTC.

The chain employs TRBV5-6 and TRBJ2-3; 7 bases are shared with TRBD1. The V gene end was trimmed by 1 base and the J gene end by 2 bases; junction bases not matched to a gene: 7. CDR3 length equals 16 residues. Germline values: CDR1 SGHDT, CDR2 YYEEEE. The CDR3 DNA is TGTGCCAGCAGCTTGATTTTCCAGGGGGTCACAGATACGCAGTATTTT. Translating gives CASSLIFQGVTDTQYF.

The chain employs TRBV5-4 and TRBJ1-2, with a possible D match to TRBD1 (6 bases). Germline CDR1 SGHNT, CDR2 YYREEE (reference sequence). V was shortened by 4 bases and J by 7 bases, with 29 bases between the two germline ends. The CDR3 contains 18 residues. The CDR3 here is CASSNHRDTFIAQGGYTF. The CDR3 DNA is TGTGCCAGCAGCAACCATAGGGACACCTTTATTGCTCAGGGTGGCTACACCTTC.

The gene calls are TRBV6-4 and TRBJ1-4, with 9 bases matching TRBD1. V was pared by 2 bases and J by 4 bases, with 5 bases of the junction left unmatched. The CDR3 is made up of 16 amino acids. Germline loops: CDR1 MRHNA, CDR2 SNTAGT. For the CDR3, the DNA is TGTGCCAGCAGTGACCCGGGGACAGGGCGTAATGAAAAACTGTTTTTT. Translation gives CASSDPGTGRNEKLFF.

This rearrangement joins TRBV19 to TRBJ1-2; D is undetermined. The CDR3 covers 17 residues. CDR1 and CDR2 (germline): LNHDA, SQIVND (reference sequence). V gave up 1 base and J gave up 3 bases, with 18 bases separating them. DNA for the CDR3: TGTGCCAGTAGTATAGGTCCTTCGGGTAGGGAGGACTATGGCTACACCTTC. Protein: CASSIGPSGREDYGYTF.

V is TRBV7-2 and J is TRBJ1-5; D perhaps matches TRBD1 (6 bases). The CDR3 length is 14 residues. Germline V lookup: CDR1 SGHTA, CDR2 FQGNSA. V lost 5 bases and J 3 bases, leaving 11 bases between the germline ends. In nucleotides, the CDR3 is TGTGCCAGCAGCCTGACAGGTTACAATCAGCCCCAGCATTTT. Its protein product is CASSLTGYNQPQHF.

The CDR3 DNA follows: TGTGCCAGCAGCGTGACTAGCGGGGTGGGGAATGAGCAGTTCTTC. Protein sequence: CASSVTSGVGNEQFF. This chain connects TRBV5-6 to TRBJ2-1, with 11 bases that match TRBD2. CDR1 is SGHDT, CDR2 YYEEEE, per germline. The CDR3 runs 15 residues. V lost 4 bases, J lost 7 bases, and 7 bases stayed unmatched.

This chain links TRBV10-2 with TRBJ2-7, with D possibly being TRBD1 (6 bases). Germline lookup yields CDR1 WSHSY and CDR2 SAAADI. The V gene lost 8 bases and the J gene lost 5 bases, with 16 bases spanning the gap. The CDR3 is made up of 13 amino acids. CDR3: CASVEYREDEQYF. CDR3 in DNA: TGCGCCAGCGTAGAATACAGGGAAGACGAGCAGTACTTC.

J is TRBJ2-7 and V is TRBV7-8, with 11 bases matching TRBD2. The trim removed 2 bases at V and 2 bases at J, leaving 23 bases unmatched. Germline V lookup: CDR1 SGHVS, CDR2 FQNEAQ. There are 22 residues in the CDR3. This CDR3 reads CASSLSPIADGSGRALPYEQYF. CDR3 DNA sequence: TGTGCCAGCAGCTTATCCCCTATTGCGGATGGTAGCGGGAGGGCTCTACCCTACGAGCAGTACTTC. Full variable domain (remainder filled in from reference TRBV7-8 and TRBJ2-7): GAGVSQSPRYKVAKRGQDVALRCDPISGHVSLFWYQQALGQGPEFLTYFQNEAQLDKSGLPSDRFFAERPEGSVSTLKIQRTQQEDSAVYLCASSLSPIADGSGRALPYEQYFGPGTRLTVT.

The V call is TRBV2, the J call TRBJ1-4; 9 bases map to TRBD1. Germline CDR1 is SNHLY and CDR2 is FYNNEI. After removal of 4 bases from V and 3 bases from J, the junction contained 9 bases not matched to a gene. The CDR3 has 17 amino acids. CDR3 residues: CASSGEGDRGANEKLFF. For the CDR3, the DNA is TGTGCCAGCAGTGGGGAGGGAGACAGGGGGGCTAATGAAAAACTGTTTTTT.

The CDR3 loop reads CASSFGHSYEQYF. The CDR3 bases are TGTGCCAGCAGTTTCGGTCACTCCTACGAGCAGTACTTC. The chain has TRBV28 and TRBJ2-7; no reliable D call. Trimming pared 3 bases from V and 0 bases from J, leaving 6 bases between. The CDR3 extends over 13 amino acids. Germline CDR1 reads MDHEN; CDR2 reads SYDVKM.

DNA of the CDR3: TGTGCCAGCTCTGGATCGGGGGTCTATCAGCCCCAGCATTTT. Translating it yields CASSGSGVYQPQHF. This chain uses TRBV19 with TRBJ1-5, with D possibly being TRBD1 (5 bases). The CDR3 runs 14 residues. From germline, CDR1 is LNHDA and CDR2 SQIVND (reference sequence). The V and J ends lost 9 bases and 5 bases respectively, with 17 bases between them. Filled out from reference TRBV19 and TRBJ1-5, the complete variable domain reads DGGITQSPKYLFRKEGQNVTLSCEQNLNHDAMYWYRQDPGQGLRLIYYSQIVNDFQKGDIAEGYSVSREKKESFPLTVTSAQKNPTAFYLCASSGSGVYQPQHFGDGTRLSIL.

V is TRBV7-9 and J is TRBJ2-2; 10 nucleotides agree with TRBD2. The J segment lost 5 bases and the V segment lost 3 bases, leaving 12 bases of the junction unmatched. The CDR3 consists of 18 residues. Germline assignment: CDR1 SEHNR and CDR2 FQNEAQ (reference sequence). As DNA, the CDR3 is TGTGCCAGCAGCTTCTCCCCCCAAGGACTAGCGGCGACCGGGGAGCTGTTTTTT. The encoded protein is CASSFSPQGLAATGELFF.

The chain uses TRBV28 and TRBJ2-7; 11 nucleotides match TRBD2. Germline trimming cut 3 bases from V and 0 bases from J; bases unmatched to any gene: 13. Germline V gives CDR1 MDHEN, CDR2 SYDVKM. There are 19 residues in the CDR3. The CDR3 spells CASSFEGLAGGLPSYEQYF. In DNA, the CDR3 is TGTGCCAGCAGTTTCGAGGGGCTAGCGGGAGGTCTCCCCTCCTACGAGCAGTACTTC.

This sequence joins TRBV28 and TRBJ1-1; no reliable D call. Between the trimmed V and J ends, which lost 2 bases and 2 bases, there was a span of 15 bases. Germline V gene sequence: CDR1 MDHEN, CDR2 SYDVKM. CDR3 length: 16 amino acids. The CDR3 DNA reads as TGTGCCAGCAGTTTAGAGCGGTCAGGAGCTAACACTGAAGCTTTCTTT. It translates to CASSLERSGANTEAFF.

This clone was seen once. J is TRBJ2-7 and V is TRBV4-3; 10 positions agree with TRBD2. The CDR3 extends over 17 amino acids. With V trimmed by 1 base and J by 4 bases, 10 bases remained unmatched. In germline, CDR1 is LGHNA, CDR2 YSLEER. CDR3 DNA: TGCGCCAGCAGCCAAGGCTCCCTCGCAGCGGGGGGGTACGAGCAGTACTTC. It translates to CASSQGSLAAGGYEQYF.

In DNA, the CDR3 is TGTGCCAGCAGTTCGACGTCGGTCGGGTCCTCCGCCGGGGAGCTGTTTTTT. This translates into CASSSTSVGSSAGELFF. This chain uses TRBV27 with TRBJ2-2, with unresolved D. Trimming left V 4 bases short and J 6 bases short, with 21 bases between. The CDR3 contains 17 residues. Germline CDR1 reads MNHEY; CDR2 reads SMNVEV (reference sequence).

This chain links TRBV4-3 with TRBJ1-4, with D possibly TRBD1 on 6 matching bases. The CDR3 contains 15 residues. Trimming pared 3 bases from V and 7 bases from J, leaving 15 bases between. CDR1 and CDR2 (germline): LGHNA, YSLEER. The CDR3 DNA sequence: TGCGCCAGCAGCCAGGGGGAGAGGGGGTCTGAAAAACTGTTTTTT. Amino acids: CASSQGERGSEKLFF.

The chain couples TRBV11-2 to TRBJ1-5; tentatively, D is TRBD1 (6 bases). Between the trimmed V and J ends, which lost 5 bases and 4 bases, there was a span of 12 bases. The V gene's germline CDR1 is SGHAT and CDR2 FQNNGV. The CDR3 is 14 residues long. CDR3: CASSPQGQNQPQHF. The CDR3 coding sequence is TGTGCCAGCAGCCCCCAGGGGCAGAATCAGCCCCAGCATTTT.

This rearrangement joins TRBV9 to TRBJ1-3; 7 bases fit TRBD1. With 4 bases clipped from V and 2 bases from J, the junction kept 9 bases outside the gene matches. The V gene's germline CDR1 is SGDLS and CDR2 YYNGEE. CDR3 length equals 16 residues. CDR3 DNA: TGTGCCAGCAGCCCCTGGACAGGTACCACTGGAAACACCATATATTTT. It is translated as CASSPWTGTTGNTIYF.

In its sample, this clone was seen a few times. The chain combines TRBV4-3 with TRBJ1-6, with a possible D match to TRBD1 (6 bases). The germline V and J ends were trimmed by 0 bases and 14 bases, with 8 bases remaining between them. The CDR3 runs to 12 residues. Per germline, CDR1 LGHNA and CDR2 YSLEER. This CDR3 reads CASSQEDSSLHF. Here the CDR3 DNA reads TGCGCCAGCAGCCAAGAGGACAGCTCCCTCCACTTT.

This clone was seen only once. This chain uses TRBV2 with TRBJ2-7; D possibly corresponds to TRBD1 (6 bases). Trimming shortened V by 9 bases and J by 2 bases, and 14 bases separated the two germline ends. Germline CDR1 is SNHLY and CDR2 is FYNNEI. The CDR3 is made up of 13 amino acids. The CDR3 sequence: CASLQGFTYEQYF. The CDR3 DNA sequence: TGTGCCAGTCTACAGGGATTCACCTACGAGCAGTACTTC.

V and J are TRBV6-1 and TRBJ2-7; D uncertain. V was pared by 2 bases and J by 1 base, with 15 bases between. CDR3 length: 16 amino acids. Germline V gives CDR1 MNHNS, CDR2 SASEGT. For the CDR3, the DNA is TGTGCCAGCAGTGAAATCTTTAGTCCCCGGTCCTACGAGCAGTACTTC. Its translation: CASSEIFSPRSYEQYF.

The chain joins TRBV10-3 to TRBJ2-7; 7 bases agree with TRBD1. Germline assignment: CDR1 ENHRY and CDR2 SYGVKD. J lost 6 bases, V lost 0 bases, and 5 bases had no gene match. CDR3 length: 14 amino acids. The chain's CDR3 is CAISESFRDSEQYF. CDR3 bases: TGTGCCATCAGTGAGTCATTCAGGGACAGCGAGCAGTACTTC.

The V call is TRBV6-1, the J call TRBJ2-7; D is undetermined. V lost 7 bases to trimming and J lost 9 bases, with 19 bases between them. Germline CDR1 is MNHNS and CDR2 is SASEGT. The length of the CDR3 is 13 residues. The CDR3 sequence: CASTTEHRVRQYF. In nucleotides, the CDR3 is TGTGCCAGCACCACTGAGCACCGGGTTAGGCAGTACTTC.